The clone carrying this T cell receptor beta chain came up many times. These data are taken from a study of CD8 T cells in ankylosing spondylitis. Researchers built TCR beta libraries using quantitative 5'-RACE with molecular barcodes. TCRdb re-called the 5' RACE reads with MiXCR, one entry per CDR3 protein. The sample contains about 52,000 distinct CDR3 sequences, about 7.8% of which appear only once. Sample: blood, either unsorted or a sorted T cell fraction (not recorded which). This receptor was obtained from a female donor with ankylosing spondylitis or in good health (not recorded which).

The CDR3 is CASSWSGGSPDTQYF. In DNA form, the CDR3 reads TGCGCCAGCAGCTGGAGCGGGGGCAGCCCAGATACGCAGTATTTT. The chain recombines TRBV5-1 with TRBJ2-3, with 8 bases matching TRBD2. Per the germline V gene, CDR1 is SGHRS and CDR2 is YFSETQ. This CDR3 region has 15 residues. V trimming: 3 bases; J trimming: 4 bases; junction bases outside the gene matches: 7.